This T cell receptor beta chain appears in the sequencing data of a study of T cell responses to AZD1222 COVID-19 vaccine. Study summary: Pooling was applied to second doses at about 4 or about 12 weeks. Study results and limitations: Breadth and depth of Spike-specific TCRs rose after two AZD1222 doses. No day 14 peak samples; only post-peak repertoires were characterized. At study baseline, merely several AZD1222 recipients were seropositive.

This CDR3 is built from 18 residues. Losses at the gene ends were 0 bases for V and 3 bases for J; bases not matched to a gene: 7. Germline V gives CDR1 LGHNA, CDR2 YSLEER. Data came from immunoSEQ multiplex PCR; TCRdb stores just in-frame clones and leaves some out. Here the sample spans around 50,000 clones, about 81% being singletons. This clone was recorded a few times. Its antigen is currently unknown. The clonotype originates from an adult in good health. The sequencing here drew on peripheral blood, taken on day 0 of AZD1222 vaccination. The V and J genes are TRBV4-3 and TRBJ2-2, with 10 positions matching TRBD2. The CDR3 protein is CASSQDRLAGAHTGELFF. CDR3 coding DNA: TGCGCCAGCAGCCAAGATAGGCTAGCGGGGGCCCACACCGGGGAGCTGTTTTTT.